One and the same sample provided the 2 T cell receptor beta chains below, sequenced in a study of T cell responses to AZD1222 COVID-19 vaccine. Profiled with immunoSEQ multiplex PCR; TCRdb holds only in-frame clones, not every one. Of roughly 180,000 clones listed, 87% are singletons. Sequencing used peripheral blood, obtained on day 0 of MenACWY control vaccination. Receptors were obtained from an adult in good health.

This chain joins TRBV2 and TRBJ1-3; possible D gene TRBD1, 6 bases. The CDR3 totals 13 residues. Trimming took 8 bases from V and 4 from J, leaving 12 bases between them. Germline lookup yields CDR1 SNHLY and CDR2 FYNNEI. The CDR3 DNA sequence: TGTGCCAGCGACCTCACAGGGGGAAACACCATATATTTT. Translation gives CASDLTGGNTIYF. Together with reference TRBV2 and TRBJ1-3, the CDR3 gives the full variable domain: EPEVTQTPSHQVTQMGQEVILRCVPISNHLYFYWYRQILGQKVEFLVSFYNNEISEKSEIFDDQFSVERPDGSNFTLKIRSTKLEDSAMYFCASDLTGGNTIYFGEGSWLTVV.

The gene calls are TRBV15 and TRBJ1-5; D might be TRBD1 (5 bases). This CDR3 has 15 amino acids. Trimming stripped 3 bases from V and 9 bases from J, with 18 bases between. CDR1 is LNHNV and CDR2 is YYDKDF in the germline V gene (reference sequence). CDR3 loop: CATSSQGYGSAPQHF. Here the CDR3 DNA reads TGTGCCACCAGCAGTCAGGGATACGGGTCCGCGCCCCAGCATTTT. The entire variable domain, with the rest obtained from reference TRBV15 and TRBJ1-5, is as follows: DAMVIQNPRYQVTQFGKPVTLSCSQTLNHNVMYWYQQKSSQAPKLLFHYYDKDFNNEADTPDNFQSRRPNTSFCFLDIRSPGLGDTAMYLCATSSQGYGSAPQHFGDGTRLSIL.